Below, one T cell receptor beta chain is given with its context. Its antigen is unknown. This entry belongs to a study of cytomegalovirus exposure and HLA in healthy donors. The study, taken as a whole, reports: Per a prior analysis, the majority of TCR beta V segments were productive roughly 90% or roughly 30% of the time. Later findings reportedly placed an Asian-associated ancestry cluster below the roughly 730-donor mean for N-insertions. Reportedly, HLA-A and HLA-B alleles of most subjects were accurately predicted from TCR beta.

The study ran its PCR with 60 Vbeta and 13 Jbeta primers. Here immunoSEQ multiplex PCR was the method, and the copy in TCRdb shows in-frame clones only, minus some. In the table there are over 85,000 clones, 76% of which are singletons. Germline V gene sequence: CDR1 MDHEN, CDR2 SYDVKM. Trimming removed 2 bases from V and 6 bases from J, with 13 bases in between. The CDR3 is 14 residues long. This receptor was taken from a man aged 30 to 39 in good health and CMV-seropositive. The sequenced material came from PBMCs. The chain links TRBV28 to TRBJ1-2; a possible D gene is TRBD1 (5 bases). The CDR3 DNA reads TGTGCCAGCAGTTTAACCAGGGTAACGAATGGCTACACCTTC. It is translated as CASSLTRVTNGYTF.